This T cell receptor (beta chain) was sequenced in a study of neurological immune-mediated disorders. Many counts were recorded for this clonotype. This CDR3 contains 14 residues. Germline V gives CDR1 DFQATT, CDR2 SNEGSKA (reference sequence). V lost 5 bases to trimming and J lost 2 bases; unmatched junction nucleotides: 4. TCRdb independently ran MiXCR on the 5' RACE reads; one entry per CDR3 protein. Of roughly 50,000 distinct CDR3 sequences listed, roughly 17% are singletons. This TCR came from a man between 60 and 75 years old in good health. The sample comprised PBMCs. The rearrangement uses TRBV20-1 and TRBJ1-5, with 9 bases fitting TRBD1. This CDR3 reads CSAARTGGNQPQHF. CDR3 sequence (DNA): TGCAGTGCTGCCCGGACAGGGGGCAATCAGCCCCAGCATTTT.